This TCR beta chain derives from a study of CD8 T cells in ankylosing spondylitis. Points from the study as a whole: Both synovial fluid and blood in reactive arthritis had previously been reported to carry some motif variants. Disease-linked clones, CD8+, were relatively rare in peripheral blood. It was reported that disease-linked clones were significantly enriched in matched ankylosing spondylitis synovial fluid. Ankylosing spondylitis blood seemed to carry a telltale TCR beta motif made of roughly 8 highly homologous variants.

The CDR3 totals 15 residues. The germline V gene has CDR1 WNHNN and CDR2 SYGVQD (reference sequence). V gave up 6 bases and J gave up 5 bases; unmatched junction bases: 9. TCR beta libraries were made by quantitative 5'-RACE with molecular barcodes. TCRdb re-called the 5' RACE reads through MiXCR, storing one row per CDR3 protein. The sample holds over 400,000 distinct CDR3 sequences; 26% are singletons and the top ten take about 0.92%. In regard to this clonotype: Its cognate antigen is unknown.

This sequence joins TRBV10-1 and TRBJ2-3, with 9 bases matching TRBD2. The TCR sequence derives from a male donor with ankylosing spondylitis. Sample: blood, either unsorted or a sorted T cell fraction (not recorded which). The DNA for the CDR3 is TGCGCCAGCAGAAGAGGGACTAGCTCTGGAGATACGCAGTATTTT. Residues: CASRRGTSSGDTQYF.